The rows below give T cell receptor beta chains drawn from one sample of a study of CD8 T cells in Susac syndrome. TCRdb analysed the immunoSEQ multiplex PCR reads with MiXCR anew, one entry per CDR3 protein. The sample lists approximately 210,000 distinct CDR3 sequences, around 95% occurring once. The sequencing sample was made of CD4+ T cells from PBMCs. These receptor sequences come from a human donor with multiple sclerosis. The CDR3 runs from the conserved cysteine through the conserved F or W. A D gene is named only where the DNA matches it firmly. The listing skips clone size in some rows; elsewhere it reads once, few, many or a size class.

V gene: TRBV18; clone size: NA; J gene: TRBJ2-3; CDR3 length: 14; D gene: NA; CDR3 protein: CASSAQPPTDTQYF; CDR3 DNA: TGTGCCAGCTCAGCACAGCCTCCAACAGATACGCAGTATTTT
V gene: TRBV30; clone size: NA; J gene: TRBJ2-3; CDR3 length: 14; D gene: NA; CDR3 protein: CAWSGSVGTDTQYF; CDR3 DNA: TGTGCCTGGAGTGGTAGTGTGGGCACAGATACGCAGTATTTT
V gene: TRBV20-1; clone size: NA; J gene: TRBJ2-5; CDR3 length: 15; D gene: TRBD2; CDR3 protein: CSASRLAGGQETQYF; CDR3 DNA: TGCAGTGCTTCCCGACTAGCGGGGGGGCAAGAGACCCAGTACTTC
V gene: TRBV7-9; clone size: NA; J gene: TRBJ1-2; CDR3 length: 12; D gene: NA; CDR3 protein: CASSPTEGGYTF; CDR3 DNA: TGTGCCAGCAGCCCCACGGAGGGAGGCTACACCTTC
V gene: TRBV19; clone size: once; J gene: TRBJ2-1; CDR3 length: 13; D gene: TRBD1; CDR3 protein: CASSRDRNNEQFF; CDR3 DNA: TGTGCCAGTAGTAGGGACAGAAACAATGAGCAGTTCTTC
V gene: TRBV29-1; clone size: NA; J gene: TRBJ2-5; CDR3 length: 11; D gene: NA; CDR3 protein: CSVGGGGTQYF; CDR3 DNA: TGCAGCGTCGGCGGAGGAGGGACCCAGTACTTC
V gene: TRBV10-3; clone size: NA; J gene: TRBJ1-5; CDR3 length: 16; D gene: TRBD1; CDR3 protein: CAISISRDSSNQPQHF; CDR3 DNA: TGTGCCATCAGTATTTCGAGGGACAGTAGCAATCAGCCCCAGCATTTT
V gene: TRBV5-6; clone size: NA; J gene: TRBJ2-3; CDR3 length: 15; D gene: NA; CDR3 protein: CASSSPGRSTDTQYF; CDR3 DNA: TGTGCCAGCAGCTCCCCGGGACGGAGCACAGATACGCAGTATTTT
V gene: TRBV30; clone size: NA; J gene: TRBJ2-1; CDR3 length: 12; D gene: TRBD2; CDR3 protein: CAWGTRVDEQFF; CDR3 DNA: TGTGCCTGGGGGACTAGAGTCGATGAGCAGTTCTTC
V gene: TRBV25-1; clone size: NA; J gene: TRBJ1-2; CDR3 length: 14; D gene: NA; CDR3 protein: CASSRSGSAYGYTF; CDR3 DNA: TGTGCCAGCAGTAGGTCAGGGAGTGCCTATGGCTACACCTTC
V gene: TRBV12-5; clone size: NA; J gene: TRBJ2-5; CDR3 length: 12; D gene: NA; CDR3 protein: CASGLMTETQYF; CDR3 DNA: TGTGCTAGTGGTTTGATGACAGAGACCCAGTACTTC
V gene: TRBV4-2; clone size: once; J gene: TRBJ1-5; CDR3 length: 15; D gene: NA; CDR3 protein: CASSQYAASNQPQHF; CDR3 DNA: TGTGCCAGCAGCCAATATGCCGCTAGCAATCAGCCCCAGCATTTT
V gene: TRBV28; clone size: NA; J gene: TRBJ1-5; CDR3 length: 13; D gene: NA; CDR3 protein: CASTGRQNQPQHF; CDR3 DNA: TGTGCCAGCACTGGGAGACAGAATCAGCCCCAGCATTTT
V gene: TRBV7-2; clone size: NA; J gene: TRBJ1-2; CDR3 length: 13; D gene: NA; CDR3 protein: CASSLPGARGYTF; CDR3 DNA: TGTGCCAGCAGCCTCCCGGGGGCTCGGGGCTACACCTTC
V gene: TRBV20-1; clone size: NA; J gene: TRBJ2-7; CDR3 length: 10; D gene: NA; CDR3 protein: CSAFRGEQYF; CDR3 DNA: TGCAGTGCTTTCAGGGGCGAGCAGTACTTC
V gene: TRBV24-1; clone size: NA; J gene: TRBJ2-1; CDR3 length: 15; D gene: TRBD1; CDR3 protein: CATSDTRTGGSEQFF; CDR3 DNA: TGTGCCACCAGTGACACTAGGACAGGTGGGAGTGAGCAGTTCTTC